This TCR beta chain was identified in a study of blood T cells in healthy people across ages. This clonotype was detected only a few times. Primed by a sample-barcoded 5' primer and a J-beta primer mix, a second PCR proceeded for about 6 to 12 cycles. With 12 random nucleotides, a template-switch adaptor tagged each individual cDNA molecule. In TCRdb, the 5' RACE reads were re-called with MiXCR into one record per CDR3 protein. The sample yields about 780,000 distinct CDR3 sequences, 20% to 30% seen once. Between the trimmed V and J ends, which lost 5 bases and 5 bases, there was a span of 10 bases. CDR3 length: 13 residues. It was approximately 10 milliliters of peripheral blood that were drawn from each donor. The amount of total RNA extracted per sample was at least 5.5 micrograms. This same sample was also part of a study on T cells of mothers and their children. From that paper: A slight, non-significant increase in overlap was found for related mother-child pairs relative to unrelated pairs.

Sequencing input: blood. The TCR was taken from a boy aged 10-17 years in good health. The chain joins TRBV12-3 or TRBV12-4 to TRBJ2-1, with a tentative D call TRBD2 (6 bases). CDR3 amino acids: CASSRLENNEQFF. The CDR3, as DNA: TGTGCCAGCAGTCGACTAGAAAACAATGAGCAGTTCTTC.